This TCR beta chain was recovered during a study of blood T cells in healthy people across ages. Through a sample-barcoded 5' primer and a J-beta primer mix, a second PCR was run for roughly 6 to 12 cycles. Template switching added a 12-random-nucleotide identifier to every cDNA molecule. TCRdb passed the 5' RACE reads through MiXCR, listing each CDR3 protein once. The sample has under 850,000 distinct CDR3 sequences; around 36% are singletons. This clonotype was found a few times. CDR1 is KGHDR, CDR2 SFDVKD, per germline. The CDR3 extends over 15 amino acids. V gave up 5 bases and J gave up 0 bases; unmatched junction bases: 4.

This TCR was sampled from a man younger than 35 in good health. The gene calls are TRBV24-1 and TRBJ2-3; TRBD1 aligns across 7 bases. The sample taken for sequencing was blood. The DNA for the CDR3 is TGTGCCACCAGTGGGACAGGAGACAGCACAGATACGCAGTATTTT. Translated, it gives CATSGTGDSTDTQYF.